The 3 T cell receptor beta chains below were found in one sample sequenced in a study of T-cell reconstitution after alpha-beta-depleted transplantation in children. The library targeted TCRbeta and was prepared with unique molecular identifiers. TCRdb recomputed calls from the PCR reads with MiXCR, one row per CDR3 protein. The repertoire holds 140,000 or so distinct CDR3 sequences, with around 8.5% as singletons. The sample in question was PBMCs, mostly from graft donor cells, obtained 180 days after TCRalphabeta/CD19-depleted stem cell transplant. These receptors were collected from a female patient aged 2-10 years who had a stem cell transplant for congenital amegakaryocytic thrombocytopenia, so the T cells may come from the graft donor.

This clonotype appeared many times. The J gene is TRBJ2-2, the V gene TRBV20-1, with TRBD2 matching 9 bases. The V gene end was trimmed by 4 bases and the J gene end by 4 bases; junction bases not matched to a gene: 7. This CDR3 region has 15 residues. From germline, CDR1 is DFQATT and CDR2 SNEGSKA (reference sequence). The CDR3 sequence is CSATLAGVITGELFF. The CDR3 region has the DNA TGCAGTGCTACCTTAGCGGGAGTGATCACCGGGGAGCTGTTTTTT.

The chain carries TRBV20-1 and TRBJ2-5; TRBD2 agrees at 11 bases. V gave up 2 bases and J gave up 5 bases; unmatched junction bases: 7. The CDR3 is 15 amino acids. Germline-derived CDR1 and CDR2 are DFQATT and SNEGSKA (reference sequence). In nucleotides, the CDR3 is TGCAGTGCTAGACCGACTAGCGGGGTTGGGGAGACCCAGTACTTC. It encodes CSARPTSGVGETQYF.

This clonotype was seen a few times. V gene TRBV5-4 combines with J gene TRBJ2-2; D is possibly TRBD1 or TRBD2 (5 bases each). V lost 5 bases to trimming and J lost 5 bases, with 13 bases between them. CDR1 SGHNT and CDR2 YYREEE come from the germline V gene (reference sequence). There are 14 residues in the CDR3. CDR3 DNA sequence: TGTGCCAGCAGTAGGGACGCAGGGACCGGGGAGCTGTTTTTT. It is translated as CASSRDAGTGELFF.